These 22 T cell receptor beta chains were all obtained from the same sample, sequenced in a study of metastatic and nonmetastatic thyroid tumors. Patients were all untreated before their thyroid surgery. TCRdb reanalyzed the PCR reads via MiXCR. The repertoire holds about 16,000 clones, about 31% seen once, with roughly 7% in the top ten. The sample was tumor tissue. Source of these receptors: a female donor with papillary thyroid cancer or a benign thyroid nodule (not recorded which). Some clones in this sample may be carry-over from other donors' samples.

V gene TRBV20-1 combines with J gene TRBJ2-3, with TRBD2 matching over 10 bases. Germline V gene lookup returns CDR1 DFQATT and CDR2 SNEGSKA (reference sequence). The CDR3 runs 16 residues. V lost 6 bases to trimming and J lost 1 base; unmatched junction nucleotides: 10. The CDR3 sequence is CSAGRGLATRTDTQYF. The CDR3 DNA sequence: TGCAGTGCCGGAAGGGGACTAGCGACCCGCACAGATACGCAGTATTTT.

Ten or more counts support this clone. This chain links TRBV5-1 with TRBJ2-5; TRBD2 agrees at 10 bases. Germline lookup yields CDR1 SGHRS and CDR2 YFSETQ. The CDR3 extends over 13 amino acids. V lost 5 bases, J lost 8 bases, and 6 bases stayed unmatched. The chain's CDR3 is CASRSTSGDTQYF. The CDR3 DNA sequence: TGCGCCAGCAGGTCCACTAGCGGGGATACCCAGTACTTC.

This clone was recorded at least ten times. This may be a read error: a much more frequent sequence differs by one nucleotide. The chain uses TRBV12-3 or TRBV12-4 and TRBJ2-6; the D gene is possibly TRBD1 (5 bases). This CDR3 has 14 amino acids. CDR3 protein: CASSLGSGASVLTF. In nucleotides, the CDR3 is TGTGCCAGCAGTTTGGGCTCTGGGGCCAGCGTCCTGACTTTC.

This clone was seen repeatedly, ten times or more. The chain joins TRBV28 to TRBJ2-7; 7 nucleotides align to TRBD2. This CDR3 is 13 amino acids long. V shed 6 bases and J 6 bases; nucleotides not matched to a gene: 8. The germline CDR1 and CDR2 sequences are MDHEN and SYDVKM. CDR3 nucleotides: TGTGCCAGCAGCCCGAGGTGGGGGGGCGAGCAGTACTTC. It encodes CASSPRWGGEQYF.

The V and J genes are TRBV7-8 and TRBJ1-2; weak D call: TRBD1 (5 bases). V was trimmed by 5 bases and J by 8 bases, leaving 21 bases between them. CDR1 and CDR2 from the germline V gene are SGHVS and FQNEAQ. The CDR3 consists of 15 residues. CDR3 protein: CASSLAGPRVEGYTF. The DNA for the CDR3 is TGTGCCAGCAGCCTCGCCGGACCCAGGGTAGAGGGCTACACCTTC.

Judged by abundance, this clone is medium-sized. The genes are TRBV6-1 and TRBJ1-4; D unclear. This CDR3 is built from 14 residues. CDR1 is MNHNS, CDR2 SASEGT, per germline. V was clipped by 1 base and J by 5 bases, with 8 bases between them. Here the CDR3 DNA reads TGTGCCAGCAGTGAAGTTAGTCCGAATGAAAAACTGTTTTTT. Its translation is CASSEVSPNEKLFF.

The chain carries TRBV5-1 and TRBJ1-6; no clear D. Trimming took 1 base from V and 7 from J, leaving 15 bases between them. This CDR3 has 16 residues. The germline gives CDR1 SGHRS, CDR2 YFSETQ. The CDR3 is CASSLRAVTGNSPLHF. CDR3 bases: TGCGCCAGCAGCTTGAGAGCAGTCACTGGGAATTCACCCCTCCACTTT.

There are a few counts of this clone. The chain recombines TRBV6-1 with TRBJ2-2; D tentatively fits TRBD1 or TRBD2 (6 bases each). The germline gives CDR1 MNHNS, CDR2 SASEGT. V dropped 3 bases and J dropped 5 bases, with 19 bases sitting between them. This CDR3 is built from 17 residues. The CDR3 nucleotides are TGTGCCAGCAGTGACCTCGGGGGCAGAGTGGGGACCGGGGAGCTGTTTTTT. Residues: CASSDLGGRVGTGELFF.

Only a few counts were recorded for this clone. The chain has TRBV19 and TRBJ1-1, with D perhaps TRBD1 (5 bases). Germline V gene sequence: CDR1 LNHDA, CDR2 SQIVND (reference sequence). This CDR3 has 14 amino acids. Deletions cut 1 base from V and 3 bases from J, with 9 bases between. The CDR3 sequence: CASSIGGRDTEAFF. Written as DNA, the CDR3 is TGTGCCAGTAGTATAGGGGGGAGGGACACTGAAGCTTTCTTT.

The sample holds many counts of this clone. CDR3 protein: CASSPGSGRETQYF. The CDR3 nucleotides read TGTGCCAGCTCACCAGGTTCAGGACGAGAGACCCAGTACTTC. The rearrangement links TRBV18 to TRBJ2-5; D call uncertain. In germline, CDR1 is KGHSH, CDR2 LQKENI. This CDR3 has 14 amino acids. V gave up 2 bases and J gave up 4 bases, with 11 bases separating them.

This clone is medium-sized (0.01 to 0.1%). V gene TRBV6-5 combines with J gene TRBJ2-2, with 7 bases aligning to TRBD2. The V and J ends lost 4 bases and 0 bases, in that order; junction bases with no gene match: 11. Germline CDR1 reads MNHEY; CDR2 reads SVGAGI. The CDR3 is made up of 18 amino acids. The DNA of the CDR3 is TGTGCCAGCAGTTCCACCCTTGGGGGGGGTTCGAACACCGGGGAGCTGTTTTTT. This sequence encodes CASSSTLGGGSNTGELFF.

This clone was seen more than once but under ten times. The chain joins TRBV7-2 to TRBJ1-2; D uncertain. This CDR3 comprises 12 residues. V lost 3 bases to trimming and J lost 6 bases, with 8 bases between them. CDR1 and CDR2 (germline): SGHTA, FQGNSA. CDR3: CASSFMGDGYTF. Here the CDR3 DNA reads TGTGCCAGCAGCTTCATGGGCGATGGCTACACCTTC. The full variable domain, in which reference TRBV7-2 and TRBJ1-2 provide the parts outside the CDR3, is GAGVSQSPSNKVTEKGKDVELRCDPISGHTALYWYRQSLGQGLEFLIYFQGNSAPDKSGLPSDRFSAERTGGSVSTLTIQRTQQEDSAVYLCASSFMGDGYTFGSGTRLTVV.

The V call is TRBV18, the J call TRBJ2-1; 9 bases agree with TRBD2. Losses at the gene ends were 3 bases for V and 5 bases for J; bases not matched to a gene: 2. Looked up from germline, CDR1 is KGHSH and CDR2 is LQKENI. This CDR3 comprises 14 residues. The DNA of the CDR3 is TGTGCCAGCTCACCGCGGACTAGCGACAATGAGCAGTTCTTC. It translates to CASSPRTSDNEQFF.

This clone was detected many times. The chain links TRBV5-5 to TRBJ2-3; tentative D call: TRBD1 (5 bases). Trimming removed 4 bases at V and 5 bases at J, with 17 bases between. CDR1 and CDR2 (germline): SGHKS, YYEKEE (reference sequence). The CDR3 covers 15 residues. DNA of the CDR3: TGTGCCAGCAGCATGGGTAGGGTAGGACAAGATACGCAGTATTTT. Its protein product is CASSMGRVGQDTQYF.

The rearrangement uses TRBV20-1 and TRBJ1-3; D perhaps matches TRBD1 (5 bases). The CDR3 is 13 amino acids. The V end was cut by 5 bases, the J end by 4 bases, with 12 bases between. The germline CDR1 and CDR2 sequences are DFQATT and SNEGSKA (reference sequence). The CDR3 loop reads CSAGVGVGNTIYF. Written as DNA, the CDR3 is TGCAGTGCTGGAGTAGGGGTCGGAAACACCATATATTTT.

The CDR3 DNA reads as TGTGCCAGCAGTCAACCCTCGACAGGAGGTAATGGCTACACCTTC. Translated, it gives CASSQPSTGGNGYTF. The V and J genes are TRBV28 and TRBJ1-2, with a weak D call TRBD1 (6 bases). Germline values: CDR1 MDHEN, CDR2 SYDVKM. Trimming took off 5 bases at V and 6 bases at J, with 19 bases between the two ends. The CDR3 is made up of 15 amino acids.

The table lists this clone with a few counts. The chain joins TRBV28 to TRBJ2-7; D uncertain. Germline-derived CDR1 and CDR2 are MDHEN and SYDVKM. Trimming stripped 4 bases from V and 0 bases from J, with 16 bases between. CDR3 length: 16 amino acids. The CDR3: CASSSPRIRYSYEQYF. The CDR3 coding sequence is TGTGCCAGCAGTTCCCCCCGCATACGGTACTCCTACGAGCAGTACTTC.

This chain connects TRBV28 to TRBJ2-7; 9 bases line up with TRBD2. This CDR3 has 15 residues. J gave up 4 bases and V 6 bases, and 10 bases lay outside the gene matches. CDR1 is MDHEN, CDR2 SYDVKM, per germline. CDR3 DNA: TGTGCCAGCAGAAGACTAGCGGATCCGTTGTACGAGCAGTACTTC. Translated, it gives CASRRLADPLYEQYF.

Within the sample, this clone is medium-sized. The J gene is TRBJ2-1, the V gene TRBV6-1; TRBD2 matches at 13 bases. This CDR3 region has 16 residues. Germline V gene sequence: CDR1 MNHNS, CDR2 SASEGT. The V and J ends lost 2 bases and 7 bases, in that order; junction bases with no gene match: 5. The CDR3 bases are TGTGCCAGCAGTGAACGACTAGCGGGGGGAGTGAATGAGCAGTTCTTC. Translating it yields CASSERLAGGVNEQFF.

The chain couples TRBV5-1 to TRBJ1-1; D is uncertain. With 7 bases removed from V and 2 bases from J, the gap between germline ends came to 12 bases. The CDR3 loop spans 13 amino acids. Germline CDR1 is SGHRS and CDR2 is YFSETQ. The CDR3 nucleotides read TGCGCCAGCCGGACCGATGACAACACTGAAGCTTTCTTT. This sequence encodes CASRTDDNTEAFF.

By frequency in the sample, this clone is medium-sized. The chain recombines TRBV6-4 with TRBJ1-5; D is perhaps TRBD1 (5 bases). Germline loops: CDR1 MRHNA, CDR2 SNTAGT. The CDR3 is 15 amino acids. V lost 0 bases and J lost 4, with 10 bases in between. CDR3 loop: CASSDSDMLNQPQHF. The CDR3 bases are TGTGCCAGCAGTGACTCGGACATGTTAAATCAGCCCCAGCATTTT.

Many counts were recorded for this clone. The CDR3 DNA is TGTGCCAGCAGCCACCGAGGGCGGGGGGCGCCTCGCAATGAGCAGTTCTTC. Residues: CASSHRGRGAPRNEQFF. This sequence joins TRBV4-2 and TRBJ2-1; 8 positions agree with TRBD2. Germline trimming cut 3 bases from V and 6 bases from J; bases unmatched to any gene: 13. The CDR3 loop spans 17 amino acids. Germline V gene sequence: CDR1 LGHNA, CDR2 YNFKEQ.